The sequence of this TCR beta chain was determined in a study of blood T cell repertoires in COVID-19. For the study at large: Acute and convalescent COVID-19 samples came from the United States, Italy and Spain. T cells, B-cell-depleted T cells, or PBMCs provided the cDNA or gDNA that served as material.

Source study methods: Cell counts per sample came from amplifying reference gene primers. Produced via immunoSEQ multiplex PCR; TCRdb's table is partial and in-frame only. That table supplies the V and J calls and clone size; D and trimming were determined from the DNA. The sample lists just under 50,000 clones; roughly nine tenths were seen once. A single count supports this clone. The CDR3 extends over 14 amino acids. Germline V gene lookup returns CDR1 MNHNS and CDR2 SASEGT. V lost 1 base, J lost 6 bases, and 0 bases stayed unmatched. This sequence was found in a human donor in a cohort sampled during active COVID-19. This chain uses TRBV6-1 with TRBJ1-5; 10 bases line up with TRBD1. Specimen: peripheral blood. The CDR3 DNA reads as TGTGCCAGCAGTGAAGGGACAGGGGGTCAGCCCCAGCATTTT. Translated: CASSEGTGGQPQHF.